The 14 T cell receptor beta chains below all came from one sample that was sequenced in a study of blood T cells in healthy people across ages. PCR was performed a second time for about 6 to 12 cycles using a sample-barcoded 5' primer and a J-beta primer mix. TCRdb itself ran the 5' RACE reads through MiXCR, one entry per CDR3 protein. This table holds about 600,000 distinct CDR3 sequences, roughly 48% found once. Sequenced: blood. The receptors were gathered from a man aged 80 or over in good health.

V is TRBV10-3 and J is TRBJ2-4; 7 positions match TRBD1. There are 16 residues in the CDR3. Germline V gene sequence: CDR1 ENHRY, CDR2 SYGVKD. Trimming took 7 bases from V and 2 from J; bases not matched to a gene: 11. For the CDR3, the DNA is TGTGCCATCAATGGGGGACAGAGGGACACCAAAAACATTCAGTACTTC. Its protein is CAINGGQRDTKNIQYF.

The chain couples TRBV7-2 to TRBJ2-2, with a tentative D call TRBD1 (5 bases). Trimming took 8 bases from V and 7 from J, leaving 14 bases between them. Germline V gene lookup returns CDR1 SGHTA and CDR2 FQGNSA. The CDR3 sequence is 13 residues long. The chain's CDR3 is CASPSRGDGELFF. The CDR3 nucleotides are TGTGCCAGCCCTAGTAGGGGCGACGGGGAGCTGTTTTTT.

V and J are TRBV6-6 and TRBJ2-2; the match to TRBD2 covers 10 bases. V gave up 4 bases and J gave up 6 bases; unmatched junction bases: 8. The CDR3 is 16 amino acids. Germline assignment: CDR1 MNHNY and CDR2 SVGAGI (reference sequence). The CDR3 reads CASSFRSGRSSGELFF. The CDR3 DNA reads TGTGCCAGCAGTTTCCGTAGCGGGAGGAGCTCCGGGGAGCTGTTTTTT.

On this clonotype: One junction end does not reproduce the germline sequence, and a read error may be involved. The chain carries TRBV6-6 and TRBJ2-3; 7 bases map to TRBD1. The CDR3 is 15 residues long. Germline V CDR1 and CDR2: MNHNY, SVGAGI (reference sequence). In DNA form, the CDR3 reads TGTGCCAGCAGTTACAGGGGGCTGGGCACAGATACGCGGTATTTT. Amino acids: CASSYRGLGTDTRYF.

Comment on this clonotype: A read error is possible here, since a much larger clone lies one base away. The rearrangement links TRBV7-2 to TRBJ1-2; D not resolved. Germline V gene sequence: CDR1 SGHTA, CDR2 FQGNSA. There are 15 residues in the CDR3. Written as DNA, the CDR3 is TGTGTCAGCAGCTCCCATAGTGCCGATGACTATGGCTACACCTTC. This sequence encodes CVSSSHSADDYGYTF.

J is TRBJ2-5 and V is TRBV28, with D unresolved. TRBJ2-7 matches the DNA end more closely, so the J call is doubtful. CDR3 length equals 15 residues. Germline values: CDR1 MDHEN, CDR2 SYDVKM. CDR3 protein: CASSLDNHLGNEQYF. As DNA, the CDR3 is TGTGCCAGCAGTCTCGACAACCACCTTGGGAACGAGCAGTACTTC.

The V and J genes are TRBV4-1 and TRBJ2-5; no firm D call. The CDR3 is 13 amino acids. Trimming cost V 3 bases and J 0 bases, with 5 bases left between them. Germline lookup yields CDR1 MGHRA and CDR2 YSYEKL. CDR3 sequence (DNA): TGCGCCAGCAGCCACAGAGACCAAGAGACCCAGTACTTC. Protein sequence: CASSHRDQETQYF.

The genes are TRBV20-1 and TRBJ2-4; D call uncertain. The J call is doubtful: the DNA matches TRBJ2-7 better. Germline-derived CDR1 and CDR2 are DFQATT and SNEGSKA (reference sequence). CDR3 length: 15 residues. The CDR3 DNA reads as TGCAGTGCCCCTCCCACTACTTCGGATACCTACGAGCAGTACTTC. Translating it yields CSAPPTTSDTYEQYF.

This sequence joins TRBV6-6 and TRBJ1-4; D is perhaps TRBD1 (5 bases). Germline V gene data show CDR1 as MNHNY and CDR2 as SVGAGI (reference sequence). The CDR3 length is 16 residues. V was trimmed by 2 bases and J by 0 bases, leaving 10 bases between them. The CDR3 loop is CASSYGGVATNEKLFF. The CDR3 coding sequence is TGTGCCAGCAGTTACGGAGGGGTGGCAACTAATGAAAAACTGTTTTTT.

As regards this clonotype: Sequence at one end of the junction differs from germline and may be a read error. The V call is TRBV7-7, the J call TRBJ2-1, with 7 positions matching TRBD2. The germline V gene has CDR1 SSHAT and CDR2 FNYEAQ (reference sequence). CDR3 length: 15 amino acids. CDR3 DNA sequence: TGTGCTAGCAGCTTCTCGGGAGGCGTCACCTACGAGCAGTTCTTC. It encodes CASSFSGGVTYEQFF.

This clonotype turned up a few times. V and J are TRBV10-3 and TRBJ2-3, with D possibly being TRBD1 (6 bases). The germline V and J ends were trimmed by 4 bases and 0 bases, with 8 bases remaining between them. The CDR3 is made up of 14 amino acids. From germline, CDR1 is ENHRY and CDR2 SYGVKD. CDR3: CAISVGTSTDTQYF. In DNA form, the CDR3 reads TGTGCCATCAGTGTAGGGACAAGCACAGATACGCAGTATTTT.

This clonotype was counted only a few times. The rearrangement links TRBV20-1 to TRBJ2-6; D is possibly TRBD1 (5 bases). Germline V gives CDR1 DFQATT, CDR2 SNEGSKA (reference sequence). V dropped 6 bases and J dropped 2 bases, with 17 bases sitting between them. CDR3 size: 16 residues. CDR3 in amino acids: CSAPVGPSTGANVLTF. The CDR3 DNA reads as TGCAGTGCCCCCGTGGGGCCAAGTACTGGGGCCAACGTCCTGACTTTC.

This CDR3 is CASSPSNDYGYTF. CDR3 DNA sequence: TGTGCCAGCTCACCGTCCAACGACTATGGCTACACCTTC. The chain links TRBV18 to TRBJ1-2, with D hard to call. The CDR3 spans 13 residues. V was clipped by 3 bases and J by 3 bases, with 8 bases between them. CDR1 KGHSH and CDR2 LQKENI come from the germline V gene.

The chain is built from TRBV15 and TRBJ2-7; the match to TRBD1 covers 7 bases. The CDR3 consists of 18 residues. Unmatched junction bases numbered 15, after V lost 2 bases and J lost 2 bases. Germline V gene data show CDR1 as LNHNV and CDR2 as YYDKDF (reference sequence). The CDR3 loop is CATSRTTATGVWTYEQYF. The CDR3 DNA is TGTGCCACCAGCAGAACCACTGCTACAGGGGTATGGACCTACGAGCAGTACTTC.